Here is one TCR beta chain with its context. Its cognate antigen is unknown. This record comes from a study of T cell repertoires in cytomegalovirus infection. The V gene lost 2 bases and the J gene lost 8 bases, with 15 bases spanning the gap. The germline V gene encodes CDR1 SQVTM and CDR2 ANQGSEA. The CDR3 sequence is 13 residues long. TCRdb redid the calling of the reads with MiXCR, one entry per CDR3 protein. Of about 700,000 distinct CDR3 sequences detected, roughly 30% appear once; the ten largest clones hold 15% to 20%. This sequence was found in a human donor in good health (CMV status not recorded). Some clones in this sample may be carry-over from other donors' samples. The specimen was cultured PBMCs, collected from culture after CMV antigen stimulation. The chain employs TRBV29-1 and TRBJ1-2; possible D gene TRBD1, 5 bases. The CDR3 nucleotides read TGCAGCGTTGAATCGTGGGGGAATGAGGGCTACACCTTC. The encoded protein is CSVESWGNEGYTF.